This TCR beta chain was identified during a study of graft-versus-host responses after intestinal transplantation. Produced via immunoSEQ multiplex PCR; TCRdb's table is partial and in-frame only. The sample records roughly 40,000 clones, 75% to 95% being singletons. This CDR3 spans 15 amino acids. The germline V and J ends were trimmed by 5 bases and 0 bases, with 9 bases remaining between them. Germline V CDR1 and CDR2: SGHRS, YFSETQ. The TCR was taken from a human patient who received an intestinal transplant, so some T cells may come from the graft donor. The V and J genes are TRBV5-1 and TRBJ2-6; tentative D call: TRBD1 (5 bases). Source: PBMCs, taken 524 days after transplant. Written as DNA, the CDR3 is TGCGCCAGCAGTTTAGGGGCCTCTGGGGCCAACGTCCTGACTTTC. It codes for CASSLGASGANVLTF.